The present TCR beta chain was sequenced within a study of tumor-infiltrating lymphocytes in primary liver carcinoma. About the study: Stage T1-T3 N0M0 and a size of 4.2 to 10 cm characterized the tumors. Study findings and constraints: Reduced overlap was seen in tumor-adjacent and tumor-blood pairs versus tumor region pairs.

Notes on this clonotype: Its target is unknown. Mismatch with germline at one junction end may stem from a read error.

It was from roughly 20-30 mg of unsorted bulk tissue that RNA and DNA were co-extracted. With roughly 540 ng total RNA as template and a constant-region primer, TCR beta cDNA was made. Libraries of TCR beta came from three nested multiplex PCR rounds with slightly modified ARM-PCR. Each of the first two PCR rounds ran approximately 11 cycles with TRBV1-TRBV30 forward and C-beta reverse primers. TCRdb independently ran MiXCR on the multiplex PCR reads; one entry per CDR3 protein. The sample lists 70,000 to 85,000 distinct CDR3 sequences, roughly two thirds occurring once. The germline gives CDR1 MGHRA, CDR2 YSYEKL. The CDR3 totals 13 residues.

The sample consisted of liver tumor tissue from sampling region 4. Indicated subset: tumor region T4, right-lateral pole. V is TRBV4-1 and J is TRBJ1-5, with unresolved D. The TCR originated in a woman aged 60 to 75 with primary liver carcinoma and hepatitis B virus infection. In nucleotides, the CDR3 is TGCGCCAGCAGCCAAGGGAGAGCTCAGCCCCACCATTTC. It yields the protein CASSQGRAQPHHF.